This TCR beta chain was recovered during a study of shared clonotypes between healthy human individuals. Looking at the study overall: Three plates each covered CD4 naive and memory; CD8 naive two, CD8 memory one.

Turning to this clone: The antigen is unknown.

The CDR3 contains 15 residues. CDR1 is WSHSY and CDR2 is SAAADI in the germline V gene. Trimming took off 1 base at V and 3 bases at J, with 10 bases between the two ends. Assay used: immunoSEQ multiplex PCR; TCRdb lists only in-frame clones, some missing. Of around 610,000 clones listed, approximately 96% are singletons. CD8 cells regarded as naive lacked CD45RO, were positively chosen for CCR7, and omitted terminally differentiated effector memory CD45RA+ cells. Donors were healthy HIV-negative adults without recently reported acute infections or vaccinations. General study findings and limits: A few donors had 5% to 6% of their naive CD4 clonotypes in common.

The sequencing sample was made of naive CD8+ T cells sorted from blood. This receptor was identified in a woman aged 25 to 39 in good health. V usage is TRBV10-2 and J usage is TRBJ1-5; D not certain. The CDR3 coding sequence is TGCGCCAGCAGTGAGTTTTCCCTCGCCAATCAGCCCCAGCATTTT. Protein product: CASSEFSLANQPQHF.